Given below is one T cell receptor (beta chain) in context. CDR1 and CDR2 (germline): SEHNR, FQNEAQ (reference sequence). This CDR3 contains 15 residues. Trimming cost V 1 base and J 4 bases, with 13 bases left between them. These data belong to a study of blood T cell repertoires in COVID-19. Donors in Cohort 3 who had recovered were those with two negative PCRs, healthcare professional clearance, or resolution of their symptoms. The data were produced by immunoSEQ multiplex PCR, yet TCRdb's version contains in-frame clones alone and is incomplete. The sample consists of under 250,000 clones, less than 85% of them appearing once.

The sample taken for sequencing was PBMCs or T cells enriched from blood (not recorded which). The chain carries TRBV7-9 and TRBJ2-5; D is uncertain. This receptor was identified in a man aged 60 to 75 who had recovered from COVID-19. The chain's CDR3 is CASSLGLVVGETQYF. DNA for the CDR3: TGTGCCAGCAGCTTAGGTCTAGTGGTGGGAGAGACCCAGTACTTC.